The 19 T cell receptor beta chains presented below share a single source sample, sequenced in a study of a mutant IDH1 vaccine in newly diagnosed glioma. No antigen has been identified for these receptors. Using immunoSEQ multiplex PCR, the repertoire was profiled, and TCRdb retains in-frame clones only, with some absent. Here the sample spans some 33,000 clones, over 70% being singletons. Time point specified: week 35, safety follow-up. Mutant IDH1 20-mer peptide, at 300 ug, made up each vaccine dose, with topical imiquimod. The material was PBMCs, obtained from a glioma patient whose treatment included an IDH1 peptide vaccine. The origin of the receptors is a woman younger than 45 with glioma. Some clones in this sample may be carry-over from other donors' samples.

This chain joins TRBV2 and TRBJ1-1, with TRBD1 matching over 9 bases. V dropped 5 bases and J dropped 5; count of bases not matched to a gene: 6. Per the germline V gene, CDR1 is SNHLY and CDR2 is FYNNEI. The CDR3 contains 14 residues. The CDR3, as DNA: TGTGCCAGCAGTACAGGGGGCGGAAGAACTGAAGCTTTCTTT. Protein product: CASSTGGGRTEAFF.

V is TRBV27 and J is TRBJ2-5; D is possibly TRBD2 (6 bases). Germline V CDR1 and CDR2: MNHEY, SMNVEV (reference sequence). The CDR3 loop spans 12 amino acids. V shed 8 bases and J shed 0 bases, with 7 bases lying between them. CDR3 in DNA: TGTGCCAGCTGGGACTACCAAGAGACCCAGTACTTC. Encoded protein: CASWDYQETQYF.

The rearrangement joins TRBV7-6 to TRBJ1-1, with D tentatively TRBD1 (6 bases). Trimming took off 5 bases at V and 1 base at J, with 14 bases between the two ends. There are 15 residues in the CDR3. Germline values: CDR1 SGHVS, CDR2 FNYEAQ. This CDR3 reads CASSARTGQNTEAFF. Here the CDR3 DNA reads TGTGCCAGCAGCGCCCGCACAGGGCAGAACACTGAAGCTTTCTTT.

The chain employs TRBV5-6 and TRBJ2-3; 9 bases map to TRBD1. The CDR3 has 17 amino acids. Germline V gives CDR1 SGHDT, CDR2 YYEEEE. V was clipped by 4 bases and J by 5 bases; unmatched bases: 14. The CDR3 spells CASSPETGTGLEDTQYF. CDR3 in DNA: TGTGCCAGCAGCCCCGAGACCGGGACAGGGCTGGAAGATACGCAGTATTTT. The entire variable domain, with the rest obtained from reference TRBV5-6 and TRBJ2-3, is as follows: DAGVTQSPTHLIKTRGQQVTLRCSPKSGHDTVSWYQQALGQGPQFIFQYYEEEERQRGNFPDRFSGHQFPNYSSELNVNALLLGDSALYLCASSPETGTGLEDTQYFGPGTRLTVL.

The J gene is TRBJ1-2, the V gene TRBV9; 12 nucleotides line up with TRBD1. J gave up 7 bases and V 0 bases, and 10 bases lay outside the gene matches. The CDR3 is 17 residues long. Germline-derived CDR1 and CDR2 are SGDLS and YYNGEE. The CDR3 sequence is CASSVAGVGQGAFGYTF. CDR3 nucleotide sequence: TGTGCCAGCAGCGTAGCGGGGGTGGGACAGGGGGCCTTTGGCTACACCTTC.

The chain links TRBV7-2 to TRBJ2-3; D is undetermined. CDR1 is SGHTA and CDR2 is FQGNSA in the germline V gene. Trimming stripped 4 bases from V and 2 bases from J, with 1 base between. This CDR3 has 11 amino acids. This chain's CDR3 is CASSYTDTQYF. The CDR3 DNA reads as TGTGCCAGCAGCTACACAGATACGCAGTATTTT.

This chain connects TRBV7-8 to TRBJ2-3, with D uncertain. CDR1 and CDR2 (germline): SGHVS, FQNEAQ. V lost 5 bases, J lost 3 bases, and 24 bases lay in between. The CDR3 contains 18 residues. This CDR3 reads CASSHPVSAEGRTDTQYF. CDR3 in DNA: TGTGCCAGCAGCCACCCCGTTTCAGCCGAAGGTAGAACAGATACGCAGTATTTT. The variable domain in full, with the rest retrieved from reference TRBV7-8 and TRBJ2-3, is GAGVSQSPRYKVAKRGQDVALRCDPISGHVSLFWYQQALGQGPEFLTYFQNEAQLDKSGLPSDRFFAERPEGSVSTLKIQRTQQEDSAVYLCASSHPVSAEGRTDTQYFGPGTRLTVL.

The chain uses TRBV11-2 and TRBJ2-1; D unresolved. This CDR3 spans 15 amino acids. With 0 bases removed from V and 0 bases from J, the gap between germline ends came to 6 bases. CDR1 and CDR2 from the germline V gene are SGHAT and FQNNGV. Here the CDR3 DNA reads TGTGCCAGCAGCTTAGAAGCCAGCTCCTACAATGAGCAGTTCTTC. This translates into CASSLEASSYNEQFF.

This sequence joins TRBV7-9 and TRBJ1-4, with 8 bases matching TRBD1. The germline V gene encodes CDR1 SEHNR and CDR2 FQNEAQ (reference sequence). This CDR3 comprises 14 residues. V was clipped by 3 bases and J by 8 bases; unmatched bases: 5. CDR3: CASSFTGGGEKLFF. CDR3 nucleotide sequence: TGTGCCAGCAGCTTTACAGGGGGGGGAGAAAAACTGTTTTTT.

This chain joins TRBV16 and TRBJ1-1; unclear D gene. With 2 bases removed from V and 1 base from J, the gap between germline ends came to 17 bases. Per the germline V gene, CDR1 is KGHSY and CDR2 is FQNENV. This CDR3 region has 17 residues. The DNA of the CDR3 is TGTGCCAGCAGCCAAGCGAATTCGCCAGGCCCGAACACTGAAGCTTTCTTT. It yields the protein CASSQANSPGPNTEAFF.

This rearrangement joins TRBV27 to TRBJ2-7; D might be TRBD2 (5 bases). This CDR3 contains 16 residues. CDR1 and CDR2 from the germline V gene are MNHEY and SMNVEV (reference sequence). V was cut by 5 bases and J by 0 bases, with 17 bases left in between. The CDR3 is CASSPSHGLLSYEQYF. CDR3 bases: TGTGCCAGCAGTCCATCCCACGGACTGCTCTCCTACGAGCAGTACTTC.

V gene TRBV9 combines with J gene TRBJ2-5; the D call may be TRBD1 or TRBD2 (6 bases each). CDR3 size: 15 residues. CDR1 and CDR2 (germline): SGDLS, YYNGEE. Deletions cut 0 bases from V and 5 bases from J, with 14 bases between. The CDR3 sequence is CASSVGGAGWETQYF. In DNA form, the CDR3 reads TGTGCCAGCAGCGTAGGGGGGGCAGGTTGGGAGACCCAGTACTTC.

This clone occurred a few times. The chain has TRBV5-5 and TRBJ1-4; 10 bases match TRBD1. The germline gives CDR1 SGHKS, CDR2 YYEKEE (reference sequence). CDR3 length equals 15 residues. The V and J ends lost 4 bases and 7 bases, in that order; junction bases with no gene match: 7. CDR3 loop: CASSPGDRGIEKLFF. The CDR3 DNA is TGTGCCAGCAGCCCTGGGGACAGGGGAATTGAAAAACTGTTTTTT.

The V call is TRBV23-1, the J call TRBJ2-7, with D possibly called TRBD1 or TRBD2 (5 bases each). TRBV23-1 is marked as an open reading frame, function uncertain. The V gene lost 8 bases and the J gene lost 6 bases, with 20 bases spanning the gap. This CDR3 has 14 amino acids. CDR3 coding DNA: TGCGCCAGCCGGGACCTTACTTCCTTGTCCGAGCAGTACTTC. It translates to CASRDLTSLSEQYF.

This chain joins TRBV15 and TRBJ1-5; TRBD1 matches at 7 bases. Trimming at V came to 8 bases and at J to 6 bases, leaving 13 bases not matched to a gene. CDR3 length equals 15 residues. Germline CDR1 is LNHNV and CDR2 is YYDKDF (reference sequence). The CDR3 region has the DNA TGTGCCACCCGCCCAGGGGGGCGCGAGGGTCAGCCCCAGCATTTT. It yields the protein CATRPGGREGQPQHF.

The rearrangement links TRBV18 to TRBJ2-1; D may be TRBD2 (6 bases). This CDR3 contains 12 residues. CDR1 is KGHSH, CDR2 LQKENI, per germline. V lost 2 bases and J lost 8, with 7 bases in between. The CDR3 DNA sequence: TGTGCCAGCTCACCAGGCGGGGATGAGCAGTTCTTC. Amino acid sequence: CASSPGGDEQFF.

The chain couples TRBV4-1 to TRBJ2-4; TRBD1 or TRBD2 may be the D gene (5 bases each). CDR3 length: 14 amino acids. The V gene lost 4 bases and the J gene lost 7 bases, with 14 bases spanning the gap. CDR1 MGHRA and CDR2 YSYEKL come from the germline V gene. The CDR3 sequence: CASSLLGGANIQYF. CDR3 DNA: TGCGCCAGCAGCCTCCTTGGGGGAGCGAACATTCAGTACTTC.

The J gene is TRBJ2-2, the V gene TRBV30; maybe TRBD2 (5 bases). V was trimmed by 0 bases and J by 0 bases, leaving 5 bases between them. From germline, CDR1 is GTSNPN and CDR2 SVGIG (reference sequence). The CDR3 loop spans 14 amino acids. CDR3 in amino acids: CAWSVGTNTGELFF. Here the CDR3 DNA reads TGTGCCTGGAGTGTCGGGACGAACACCGGGGAGCTGTTTTTT.

The genes are TRBV29-1 and TRBJ1-5; a possible D gene is TRBD1 (5 bases). This CDR3 is built from 12 residues. Germline CDR1 SQVTM, CDR2 ANQGSEA. V was trimmed by 4 bases and J by 2 bases, leaving 6 bases between them. CDR3 nucleotide sequence: TGCAGCGTTGGGGGGGGCAATCAGCCCCAGCATTTT. Translated, it gives CSVGGGNQPQHF.